This T cell receptor (beta chain) was sequenced for a study of T cell changes during pregnancy in multiple sclerosis. Losses at the gene ends were 7 bases for V and 5 bases for J; bases not matched to a gene: 7. This CDR3 contains 15 residues. Germline loops: CDR1 LNHDA, CDR2 SQIVND (reference sequence). The method was immunoSEQ multiplex PCR; TCRdb's version includes in-frame clones alone and lacks a portion of them. The table has about 36,000 clones, about 89% seen once. A few counts support this clone. The origin of this receptor is a female donor with multiple sclerosis, enrolled in a pregnancy study. Sequencing was performed on CD8+ T cells from peripheral blood mononuclear cells, taken in the third trimester of pregnancy. The chain carries TRBV19 and TRBJ1-4; the match to TRBD1 covers 10 bases. Here the CDR3 DNA reads TGTGCCAGTAATCCCCTGGGACAGGGGAATGAAAAACTGTTTTTT. Encoded protein: CASNPLGQGNEKLFF.